This TCR beta chain appears in the sequencing data of a study of T cell responses to AZD1222 COVID-19 vaccine (dated by TCRdb to about 2021). A note on the overall study: TCR sequencing covered some 250 trial participants: around 210 given two doses of AZD1222 and 26 given two doses of MenACWY control vaccine. Trial participants were enrolled by age into subgroups of 18-55, 56-69 and 70-plus years, and around 150, 29 and 61 TCR-sequenced participants, respectively, were included in these subgroups. Findings and caveats that apply to the study as a whole: The 56-69-year group was small, and its depth increase did not reach significance, likely because of low power. Conclusions about previously exposed vaccinees were limited because only six AZD1222 recipients were SARS-CoV-2 seropositive at baseline. After two AZD1222 doses, spike-specific TCR breadth and depth were significantly higher than at day 0 and than in MenACWY recipients. Nearly half of unique spike-specific TCRs reportedly recognized epitopes outside regions mutated in the B.1.351 and B.1.1.7 variants. The vaccine-associated CD4 TCRs covered the entire spike protein, and the dominant responses fell in regions 160-218 and 743-854. Participants were mostly white British, with more females than males. The authors suggested clonal diversity may have been underestimated. Because no samples from the day 14 peak response were available, repertoires could be characterized only after the peak T cell response.

Concerning this clone: Its target antigen remains unknown. Per-nucleotide qualities are absent, and no much larger clonotype sits a single base away.

The CDR3 holds 13 amino acids from the cysteine to the phenylalanine. The CDR3 DNA has 39 bases and is translated from base 1. Based on the germline V gene, the CDR1 and CDR2 sequences are KGHDR and SFDVKD. At the junction V is shortened by 4 bases and J by 5 bases, with 11 bases in between. The CDR3 regions of human TCRbeta chains were analyzed by immunosequencing. The paper's processing steps were these. Repertoire TCRs were checked for matches against a reference library of SARS-CoV-2-specific TCRs that had been generated using the MIRA antigen-specificity platform. Breadth was defined as the fraction of unique TCRs that were SARS-CoV-2-associated, and depth was defined as the fraction of total T cells that were SARS-CoV-2-associated. Each spike-specific TCR was assigned to its reactive spike region and to a CD4 or CD8 class using the MIRA data. Log10-transformed breadth and depth values were compared by one-way ANOVA with Sidak's multiple comparisons tests. This is the immuneACCESS table as TCRdb keeps it, with only in-frame sequences that have V and J called. A part of the clones is gone; compared with another copy, unresolved V genes explain less than half, and the rest is unexplained. V, J and clone size are taken as reported in that table, and D and trimming were inferred from the DNA itself. The sample table records tens of thousands of clones; around 90% of these occur just once. Less than 7% of the sample is in the top ten clones.

The time point label on this specimen signifies: about 28 days (+/-7) after the second vaccine dose. The sample's treatment or condition label is to be understood as: meningococcal conjugate vaccine given as trial control. Vaccinee samples were obtained from the UK trials COV001 and COV002, which included a single-blind randomized controlled phase 2/3 trial of AZD1222 (ChAdOx1 nCoV-19) in healthy adults. Trial participant PBMC samples were collected at day 0 and day 28 after the second dose for TCRbeta chain sequencing. This chain is built from TRBV24-1 and TRBJ2-7; TRBD2 could be the D gene, as 6 bases match. The clonotype comes from an adult who received the MenACWY meningococcal vaccine as a control. The sample was peripheral blood, taken 28 days after the second dose of the MenACWY control vaccine. The nucleotide sequence reads TGTGCCACCAGTGAGCGGGAAAAGAACGAGCAGTACTTC. The translation is CATSEREKNEQYF.